These 32 T cell receptor beta chains came from one sample sequenced in a study of cytomegalovirus exposure and HLA in healthy donors. The primer mix had 60 Vbeta and 13 Jbeta primers. Sequenced by immunoSEQ multiplex PCR; TCRdb stores in-frame clones only, minus some. The sample lists roughly 93,000 clones; 75% to 85% were seen once. The sequenced sample consisted of PBMCs. The receptors stem from a young man in good health and CMV-seropositive.

V usage is TRBV21-1 and J usage is TRBJ1-2; the table's D call, TRBD1, has no DNA check behind it. TRBV21-1 is designated a pseudogene. This CDR3 spans 16 amino acids. The CDR3 loop reads CASSPKGPYSNYGYTF. DNA of the CDR3: TGTGCCAGCAGCCCCAAGGGGCCTTACTCTAACTATGGCTACACCTTC.

The chain links TRBV25-1 to TRBJ2-5, with 7 bases fitting TRBD2. The CDR3 is made up of 13 amino acids. Trimming took 5 bases from V and 5 from J; bases not matched to a gene: 5. Germline V gene sequence: CDR1 MGHDK, CDR2 SYGVNS. DNA of the CDR3: TGTGCCAGCAGTCTCTCGGGAGGTGAGACCCAGTACTTC. Protein product: CASSLSGGETQYF.

This clone was observed a few times. The chain carries TRBV30 and TRBJ1-1; D gene unclear. Deletions cut 3 bases from V and 4 bases from J, with 21 bases between. Germline V gives CDR1 GTSNPN, CDR2 SVGIG (reference sequence). This CDR3 comprises 16 residues. CDR3: CAWRARRNSPGTEAFF. In DNA form, the CDR3 reads TGTGCCTGGAGGGCCCGACGTAATAGCCCGGGCACTGAAGCTTTCTTT.

This clone showed up just a few times. The chain is built from TRBV14 and TRBJ2-7, with 8 bases identical to TRBD2. The germline gives CDR1 SGHDN, CDR2 FVKESK. Germline trimming cut 2 bases from V and 6 bases from J; bases unmatched to any gene: 9. The CDR3 is 15 residues long. This chain's CDR3 is CASSQQRGPKSEQYF. The CDR3 DNA sequence: TGTGCCAGCAGCCAACAGCGGGGGCCGAAATCCGAGCAGTACTTC.

The chain has TRBV6-5 and TRBJ2-3; possibly TRBD2 for D (5 bases). Trimming removed 5 bases at V and 0 bases at J, with 12 bases between. Germline loops: CDR1 MNHEY, CDR2 SVGAGI. The CDR3 runs 15 residues. DNA of the CDR3: TGTGCCAGCAGTCCTCGGAGAGGGAGCACAGATACGCAGTATTTT. This codes for CASSPRRGSTDTQYF.

The gene calls are TRBV6-1 and TRBJ2-7; 8 nucleotides match TRBD2. Germline V gives CDR1 MNHNS, CDR2 SASEGT. Losses at the gene ends were 8 bases for V and 6 bases for J; bases not matched to a gene: 9. CDR3 length equals 13 residues. The CDR3, as DNA: TGTGCCAGCGGGCGGGCCGGGGGGGTCGAGCAGTACTTC. It is translated as CASGRAGGVEQYF.

J is TRBJ2-2 and V is TRBV5-1, with a tentative D call TRBD1 (6 bases). The V gene lost 5 bases and the J gene lost 1 base, with 18 bases spanning the gap. Per the germline V gene, CDR1 is SGHRS and CDR2 is YFSETQ. The CDR3 consists of 17 residues. The CDR3 DNA reads as TGCGCCAGCAGTCGCCTACAGGGAACTTGGAACACCGGGGAGCTGTTTTTT. It specifies CASSRLQGTWNTGELFF.

J is TRBJ2-3 and V is TRBV5-4; TRBD1 aligns across 9 bases. The CDR3 sequence is 15 residues long. Trimming cost V 6 bases and J 3 bases; bases outside gene matches: 8. The germline V gene has CDR1 SGHNT and CDR2 YYREEE (reference sequence). As DNA, the CDR3 is TGTGCCAGCATCACCTGGGGACAGGGAACAGATACGCAGTATTTT. The encoded protein is CASITWGQGTDTQYF.

This chain connects TRBV7-8 to TRBJ2-1; unclear D gene. This CDR3 comprises 13 residues. CDR1 and CDR2 from the germline V gene are SGHVS and FQNEAQ. The V end was cut by 5 bases, the J end by 2 bases, with 7 bases between. The CDR3, as DNA: TGTGCCAGCAGCCCAGGTCCCTACAATGAGCAGTTCTTC. This gives the protein CASSPGPYNEQFF. The complete variable domain, with remaining parts taken from reference TRBV7-8 and TRBJ2-1, reads GAGVSQSPRYKVAKRGQDVALRCDPISGHVSLFWYQQALGQGPEFLTYFQNEAQLDKSGLPSDRFFAERPEGSVSTLKIQRTQQEDSAVYLCASSPGPYNEQFFGPGTRLTVL.

V gene TRBV7-6 combines with J gene TRBJ2-2; 8 bases match TRBD2. CDR3 length: 15 residues. Germline CDR1 reads SGHVS; CDR2 reads FNYEAQ. J was trimmed by 5 bases and V by 5 bases; bases with no gene match: 7. The CDR3 DNA sequence: TGTGCCAGCAGCGCACAGGGACTAGGAACCGGGGAGCTGTTTTTT. Its protein is CASSAQGLGTGELFF.

CDR3 sequence: CASAKTGQPQHF. The CDR3 DNA follows: TGTGCCAGCGCTAAGACGGGTCAGCCCCAGCATTTT. The rearrangement joins TRBV7-9 to TRBJ1-5; D not certain. Germline V gene sequence: CDR1 SEHNR, CDR2 FQNEAQ (reference sequence). The CDR3 is 12 residues long. V gave up 8 bases and J gave up 6 bases, with 11 bases separating them.

The CDR3 is CASSPAGSANEKLFF. CDR3 nucleotides: TGTGCCAGCAGCCCAGCGGGCTCGGCTAATGAAAAACTGTTTTTT. V usage is TRBV5-5 and J usage is TRBJ1-4; D unresolved. Germline CDR1 SGHKS, CDR2 YYEKEE (reference sequence). Trimming removed 4 bases from V and 3 bases from J, with 13 bases in between. The CDR3 covers 15 residues.

As DNA, the CDR3 is TGTGCCTGGAGGGACGGAGGCAATGAAAAACTGTTTTTT. It specifies CAWRDGGNEKLFF. This chain connects TRBV30 to TRBJ1-4; D is ambiguous. V lost 3 bases and J 5 bases, leaving 10 bases between the germline ends. Per germline, CDR1 GTSNPN and CDR2 SVGIG (reference sequence). CDR3 length: 13 residues.

Only one count was recorded for this clone. The J gene is TRBJ2-7, the V gene TRBV10-2; 10 bases match TRBD2. CDR1 and CDR2 from the germline V gene are WSHSY and SAAADI. The junction had 8 bases not matched to a gene; V was cut back by 7 bases and J by 2 bases. The CDR3 loop spans 15 amino acids. The CDR3 region is CASISVSGGTYEQYF. The CDR3 coding sequence is TGCGCCAGCATCAGCGTTAGCGGGGGGACCTACGAGCAGTACTTC.

With respect to this clone: The same CDR3 arises from other DNA sequences in this sample as well. The genes are TRBV7-9 and TRBJ1-5, with D tentatively TRBD1 (5 bases). Germline CDR1 is SEHNR and CDR2 is FQNEAQ (reference sequence). Trimming stripped 1 base from V and 0 bases from J, with 7 bases between. The CDR3 sequence is 15 residues long. The chain's CDR3 is CASSLGDSSNQPQHF. In DNA, the CDR3 is TGTGCCAGCAGCTTAGGCGACAGTAGCAATCAGCCCCAGCATTTT.

The V call is TRBV20-1, the J call TRBJ2-7, with 11 bases matching TRBD1. Trimming at V came to 6 bases and at J to 7 bases, leaving 2 bases not matched to a gene. The CDR3 consists of 11 residues. CDR1 and CDR2 (germline): DFQATT, SNEGSKA (reference sequence). The CDR3 spells CSAGQGAEQYF. CDR3 DNA: TGCAGTGCCGGACAGGGGGCGGAGCAGTACTTC.

In its sample, this clone was seen once. The chain carries TRBV9 and TRBJ2-6; D may be TRBD2 (7 bases). The CDR3 has 16 residues. The V end was cut by 4 bases, the J end by 4 bases, with 15 bases between. Germline V gives CDR1 SGDLS, CDR2 YYNGEE. The CDR3 protein is CASSPVGGRGANVLTF. The CDR3 nucleotides are TGTGCCAGCAGCCCAGTGGGGGGGCGAGGGGCCAACGTCCTGACTTTC. The whole variable domain, remainder taken from reference TRBV9 and TRBJ2-6, is DSGVTQTPKHLITATGQRVTLRCSPRSGDLSVYWYQQSLDQGLQFLIQYYNGEERAKGNILERFSAQQFPDLHSELNLSSLELGDSALYFCASSPVGGRGANVLTFGAGSRLTVL.

This CDR3 is CASSVGQGPAYEQYF. CDR3 nucleotides: TGTGCCAGCAGCGTAGGACAGGGCCCAGCCTACGAGCAGTACTTC. The chain carries TRBV9 and TRBJ2-7; 7 positions agree with TRBD1. The CDR3 contains 15 residues. Germline trimming cut 0 bases from V and 2 bases from J; bases unmatched to any gene: 5. In germline, CDR1 is SGDLS, CDR2 YYNGEE. Full variable domain (outside the CDR3, taken from reference TRBV9 and TRBJ2-7): DSGVTQTPKHLITATGQRVTLRCSPRSGDLSVYWYQQSLDQGLQFLIQYYNGEERAKGNILERFSAQQFPDLHSELNLSSLELGDSALYFCASSVGQGPAYEQYFGPGTRLTVT.

The V call is TRBV6-5, the J call TRBJ1-1; a weak D match, TRBD1 (6 bases). In germline, CDR1 is MNHEY, CDR2 SVGAGI. The germline V and J ends were trimmed by 8 bases and 4 bases, with 17 bases remaining between them. There are 14 residues in the CDR3. DNA of the CDR3: TGTGCCAGCTTACAGGGTGGGTTGGGCACTGAAGCTTTCTTT. Amino acid sequence: CASLQGGLGTEAFF.

The chain carries TRBV28 and TRBJ2-7, with D possibly matching TRBD2 (6 bases). CDR1 is MDHEN, CDR2 SYDVKM, per germline. The CDR3 has 14 residues. V was pared by 5 bases and J by 0 bases, with 11 bases between. Written as DNA, the CDR3 is TGTGCCAGCAGTAGATTAGCGGACTCCTACGAGCAGTACTTC. Protein sequence: CASSRLADSYEQYF.

The chain carries TRBV30 and TRBJ1-3; D is unclear. The CDR3 is 16 amino acids. Trimming left V 7 bases short and J 0 bases short, with 19 bases between. Germline-derived CDR1 and CDR2 are GTSNPN and SVGIG (reference sequence). DNA of the CDR3: TGTGCCTCCTTCAAACGGAGGGAGATCTCTGGAAACACCATATATTTT. This encodes CASFKRREISGNTIYF.

This clone was seen a single time. The chain carries TRBV7-9 and TRBJ2-1; 8 positions agree with TRBD2. The V gene end was trimmed by 7 bases and the J gene end by 4 bases; junction bases not matched to a gene: 15. This CDR3 is 17 amino acids long. The germline CDR1 and CDR2 sequences are SEHNR and FQNEAQ (reference sequence). The CDR3 DNA reads TGTGCCAGCAACCCTCAAGCGGGGGCTTTTGATTACAATGAGCAGTTCTTC. It encodes CASNPQAGAFDYNEQFF.

The chain has TRBV28 and TRBJ1-1; 7 bases map to TRBD1. CDR3 length: 13 residues. Losses at the gene ends were 7 bases for V and 5 bases for J; bases not matched to a gene: 7. Germline lookup yields CDR1 MDHEN and CDR2 SYDVKM. CDR3 sequence (DNA): TGTGCCAGCAATAGGCCAGGGGGAACTGAAGCTTTCTTT. Residues: CASNRPGGTEAFF. The whole variable domain, filled in from reference TRBV28 and TRBJ1-1, reads DVKVTQSSRYLVKRTGEKVFLECVQDMDHENMFWYRQDPGLGLRLIYFSYDVKMKEKGDIPEGYSVSREKKERFSLILESASTNQTSMYLCASNRPGGTEAFFGQGTRLTVV.

This chain uses TRBV2 with TRBJ2-1; 8 positions agree with TRBD1. The CDR3 covers 16 residues. Trimming at V came to 6 bases and at J to 4 bases, leaving 11 bases not matched to a gene. In germline, CDR1 is SNHLY, CDR2 FYNNEI. CDR3 protein: CASRTDRGKGYNEQFF. The CDR3, as DNA: TGTGCCAGCAGGACAGACAGGGGAAAGGGTTACAATGAGCAGTTCTTC.

The chain uses TRBV27 and TRBJ1-2, with D perhaps matching TRBD1 (5 bases). Deletions cut 3 bases from V and 4 bases from J, with 12 bases between. The CDR3 is 14 amino acids. Germline V CDR1 and CDR2: MNHEY, SMNVEV (reference sequence). Here the CDR3 DNA reads TGTGCCAGCAGTTTCTTCGGGGGGTCCTATGGCTACACCTTC. This codes for CASSFFGGSYGYTF.

The rearrangement joins TRBV5-1 to TRBJ2-5, with 8 bases fitting TRBD1. Germline V gene sequence: CDR1 SGHRS, CDR2 YFSETQ. The J segment lost 5 bases and the V segment lost 5 bases, leaving 8 bases of the junction unmatched. The CDR3 is 14 amino acids. The CDR3 bases are TGCGCCAGCAGAACCGGACAGGGTTGGGAGACCCAGTACTTC. It codes for CASRTGQGWETQYF.

A few counts support this clone. Other nucleotide sequences from this sample produce the same CDR3. The rearrangement uses TRBV2 and TRBJ2-2; possible D gene TRBD1, 5 bases. CDR3 length: 14 residues. Germline V gene lookup returns CDR1 SNHLY and CDR2 FYNNEI. With 5 bases removed from V and 7 bases from J, the gap between germline ends came to 14 bases. The CDR3 loop is CASSIRQSGGELFF. The CDR3 nucleotides are TGTGCCAGCAGTATAAGACAGTCGGGCGGGGAGCTGTTTTTT.

The rearrangement joins TRBV5-1 to TRBJ2-5; 9 positions match TRBD1. Germline-derived CDR1 and CDR2 are SGHRS and YFSETQ. The CDR3 consists of 14 residues. Losses at the gene ends were 2 bases for V and 4 bases for J; bases not matched to a gene: 3. In nucleotides, the CDR3 is TGCGCCAGCAGCTTACAGGGGGCAGCAGAGACCCAGTACTTC. Its translation: CASSLQGAAETQYF.

As regards this clone: A read error may account for a junction end that differs from germline. The chain carries TRBV28 and TRBJ1-2; D is ambiguous. This CDR3 is 12 amino acids long. The germline V gene has CDR1 MDHEN and CDR2 SYDVKM. CDR3 nucleotides: TGTGCCAGCAGTTTCTATAACCATGGCTACACCTTC. Amino acids: CASSFYNHGYTF.

This clone came up a few times. The rearrangement links TRBV2 to TRBJ1-2, with D possibly matching TRBD1 (5 bases). The CDR3 runs 14 residues. V lost 6 bases and J lost 2, with 13 bases in between. CDR1 and CDR2 from the germline V gene are SNHLY and FYNNEI. CDR3 DNA: TGTGCCAGCAGGAAATCGGGACTGAACTATGGCTACACCTTC. Translating it yields CASRKSGLNYGYTF.

The chain uses TRBV30 and TRBJ1-1, with D possibly being TRBD1 (5 bases). The CDR3 runs 12 residues. Trimming took off 8 bases at V and 4 bases at J, with 14 bases between the two ends. Germline V gene lookup returns CDR1 GTSNPN and CDR2 SVGIG (reference sequence). As DNA, the CDR3 is TGTGCCGGGGGGGTCGGGGGCACTGAAGCTTTCTTT. Encoded protein: CAGGVGGTEAFF.

The V and J genes are TRBV28 and TRBJ1-1; D may be TRBD1 (5 bases). Trimming took off 5 bases at V and 1 base at J, with 14 bases between the two ends. CDR1 and CDR2 from the germline V gene are MDHEN and SYDVKM. This CDR3 is built from 15 residues. The CDR3: CASSLVGGWNTEAFF. The CDR3 DNA reads TGTGCCAGCAGTCTGGTTGGGGGGTGGAACACTGAAGCTTTCTTT.